This T cell receptor (beta chain) was recorded in a study of beta chain features in type 1 diabetes. Broader study findings: Patients' naive, central memory and Treg TCRB repertoires seemed closer to one another than those of healthy donors.

Isolated RNA was reverse transcribed in full, so expressed TCRB transcripts were sequenced. Generated by immunoSEQ multiplex PCR, the TCRdb table keeps only in-frame clones and is missing some. Of 600,000 to 650,000 clones detected, roughly 15% appear once; the ten largest clones hold about 0.093%. V gave up 5 bases and J gave up 0 bases, with 3 bases separating them. There are 13 residues in the CDR3. CDR1 and CDR2 from the germline V gene are SGHRS and YFSETQ. There are many counts of this clone. Its specificity is unknown. J is TRBJ2-6 and V is TRBV5-1; no clear D. The source material was naive CD4+ T cells from blood. This sequence originates from a young man in good health. This CDR3 is CASRSSGANVLTF. The CDR3 nucleotides are TGCGCCAGCAGAAGCTCTGGGGCCAACGTCCTGACTTTC.